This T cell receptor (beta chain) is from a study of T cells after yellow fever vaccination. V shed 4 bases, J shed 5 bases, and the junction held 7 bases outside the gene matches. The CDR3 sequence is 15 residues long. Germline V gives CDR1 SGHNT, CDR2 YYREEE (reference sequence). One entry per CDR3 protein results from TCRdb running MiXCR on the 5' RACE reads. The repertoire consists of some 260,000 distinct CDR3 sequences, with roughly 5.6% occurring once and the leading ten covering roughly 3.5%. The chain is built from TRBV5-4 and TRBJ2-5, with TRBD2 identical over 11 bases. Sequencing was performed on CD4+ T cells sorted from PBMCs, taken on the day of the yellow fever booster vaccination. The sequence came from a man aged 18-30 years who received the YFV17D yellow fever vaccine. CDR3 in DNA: TGTGCCAGCAGCCCGGGGGGACTAGCGGAGGAGACCCAGTACTTC. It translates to CASSPGGLAEETQYF.